The 23 T cell receptor beta chains below were found in one sample sequenced in a study of human T cells and chemical hapten exposure. The sample's time point: patch test 1, 2 weeks after DPC sensitization. As to treatment: therapeutic diphenylcyclopropenone sensitization with weekly scalp DPC. TCRdb fed the RACE reads into MiXCR, producing one record per CDR3 protein. The data contain 370,000 or so distinct CDR3 sequences, approximately 4.4% of them singletons. The specimen was whole blood, collected in connection with sensitization to the hapten diphenylcyclopropenone (DPC). The receptors derive from a woman aged 45-60 years with alopecia areata. Some clones in this sample may be carry-over from other donors' samples.

This clonotype has ten or more counts. V is TRBV5-4 and J is TRBJ2-1; D unclear. Trimming took off 7 bases at V and 7 bases at J, with 9 bases between the two ends. This CDR3 comprises 11 residues. The V gene's germline CDR1 is SGHNT and CDR2 YYREEE (reference sequence). CDR3 DNA sequence: TGTGCCAGCTGGTTTGGGAATGAGCAGTTCTTC. As protein: CASWFGNEQFF.

This clonotype turned up a few times. The chain joins TRBV20-1 to TRBJ2-3, with 12 bases matching TRBD2. This CDR3 region has 15 residues. The germline V gene encodes CDR1 DFQATT and CDR2 SNEGSKA (reference sequence). Losses at the gene ends were 2 bases for V and 6 bases for J; bases not matched to a gene: 6. CDR3 nucleotides: TGCAGTGCTAGACTAGCGGGAGGGCCAGGTGATACGCAGTATTTT. This gives the protein CSARLAGGPGDTQYF.

Many counts were recorded for this clonotype. The genes are TRBV30 and TRBJ1-6; TRBD1 is a possible D gene (5 bases). Between the trimmed V and J ends, which lost 0 bases and 6 bases, there was a span of 9 bases. Germline-derived CDR1 and CDR2 are GTSNPN and SVGIG (reference sequence). This CDR3 is built from 14 residues. Written as DNA, the CDR3 is TGTGCCTGGAGTGTAGACAGAATTAATTCACCCCTCCACTTT. Residues: CAWSVDRINSPLHF.

This clonotype has more than one count but fewer than ten. The chain links TRBV20-1 to TRBJ2-3; no definite D call. The ends were cut back, 1 base at V and 7 bases at J, with 12 bases in the middle. Germline CDR1 DFQATT, CDR2 SNEGSKA (reference sequence). This CDR3 is built from 13 residues. The CDR3 DNA reads as TGCAGTGCTAGAGCTCGGGCGACATATACGCAGTATTTT. Its protein product is CSARARATYTQYF.

At least ten counts were recorded for this clonotype. The rearrangement joins TRBV28 to TRBJ2-7, with TRBD1 identical over 8 bases. Per germline, CDR1 MDHEN and CDR2 SYDVKM. V shed 6 bases, J shed 3 bases, and the junction held 4 bases outside the gene matches. This CDR3 comprises 13 residues. The CDR3 region is CASRDRVLYEQYF. CDR3 DNA: TGTGCCAGCAGGGACAGGGTTCTCTACGAGCAGTACTTC.

This clonotype occurred many times. The V and J genes are TRBV12-3 or TRBV12-4 and TRBJ2-1, with D maybe TRBD2 (5 bases). V dropped 3 bases and J dropped 0 bases, with 6 bases sitting between them. This CDR3 is 14 amino acids long. Here the CDR3 reads CASSFGSSYNEQFF. The CDR3 coding sequence is TGTGCCAGCAGTTTTGGGAGCTCCTACAATGAGCAGTTCTTC.

This clonotype was recorded many times. The chain has TRBV12-3 or TRBV12-4 and TRBJ2-1; D is unclear. The CDR3 length is 13 residues. The V end lost 2 bases, the J end lost 7 bases, and 9 bases lay between the germline ends. The CDR3 reads CASSLLDRNEQFF. The CDR3 DNA follows: TGTGCCAGCAGTTTACTCGATCGGAATGAGCAGTTCTTC.

This clonotype was seen repeatedly, ten times or more. The chain carries TRBV20-1 and TRBJ1-1; D is undetermined. Germline assignment: CDR1 DFQATT and CDR2 SNEGSKA (reference sequence). There are 11 residues in the CDR3. V was pared by 6 bases and J by 4 bases, with 9 bases between. The CDR3 nucleotides read TGCAGTGCGGATGGCGTCACTGAAGCTTTCTTT. As protein: CSADGVTEAFF.

The chain has TRBV5-1 and TRBJ2-7; D gene ambiguous. Germline CDR1 is SGHRS and CDR2 is YFSETQ. Trimming stripped 2 bases from V and 0 bases from J, with 12 bases between. The CDR3 spans 15 residues. CDR3 sequence reads: CASSFKGPSSYEQYF. The CDR3 bases are TGCGCCAGCAGCTTCAAAGGTCCGAGCTCCTACGAGCAGTACTTC.

This clonotype was counted ten times or more. The J gene is TRBJ2-5, the V gene TRBV5-1; no reliable D call. The germline V and J ends were trimmed by 5 bases and 0 bases, with 14 bases remaining between them. The CDR3 runs to 15 residues. CDR1 SGHRS and CDR2 YFSETQ come from the germline V gene. In DNA, the CDR3 is TGCGCCAGCAGTTCTGGACGGATGTACCAAGAGACCCAGTACTTC. Its protein product is CASSSGRMYQETQYF.

V and J are TRBV5-1 and TRBJ1-2; D is unresolved. The CDR3 loop spans 17 amino acids. The ends were cut back, 0 bases at V and 0 bases at J, with 15 bases in the middle. Germline assignment: CDR1 SGHRS and CDR2 YFSETQ. The CDR3 is CASSLVLGTVPNYGYTF. The CDR3, as DNA: TGCGCCAGCAGCTTGGTCTTAGGAACAGTACCTAACTATGGCTACACCTTC.

This clonotype has at least ten counts. This rearrangement joins TRBV12-3 or TRBV12-4 to TRBJ2-7; D is undetermined. This CDR3 contains 12 residues. The V end was cut by 5 bases, the J end by 3 bases, with 8 bases between. The CDR3 here is CASSTIFYEQYF. The CDR3 bases are TGTGCCAGCAGTACCATTTTCTACGAGCAGTACTTC.

This clonotype has ten or more counts. This chain links TRBV7-2 with TRBJ1-2; D is unclear. Trimming stripped 5 bases from V and 5 bases from J, with 6 bases between. Germline lookup yields CDR1 SGHTA and CDR2 FQGNSA. The CDR3 spans 11 residues. The CDR3 spells CASSAGYGYTF. The CDR3 bases are TGTGCCAGCAGCGCGGGGTATGGCTACACCTTC.

The table lists this clonotype with many counts. The chain recombines TRBV6-6 with TRBJ2-7; TRBD2 matches at 7 bases. V lost 8 bases, J lost 6 bases, and 10 bases stayed unmatched. Germline CDR1 reads MNHNY; CDR2 reads SVGAGI (reference sequence). The CDR3 runs to 13 residues. The CDR3 bases are TGTGCCAGCTTTCGGGGGGAGGCCGGCGAGCAGTACTTC. Translating gives CASFRGEAGEQYF.

This clonotype occurred many times. The V gene is TRBV18, the J gene TRBJ1-1; tentative D call: TRBD1 (5 bases). CDR1 is KGHSH and CDR2 is LQKENI in the germline V gene. The ends were cut back, 5 bases at V and 11 bases at J, with 18 bases in the middle. This CDR3 is 13 amino acids long. The CDR3 DNA follows: TGTGCCAGCTCAAGAGAATGGGGCGCCGGGGCTTTCTTT. Encoded protein: CASSREWGAGAFF.

This clonotype was found many times. The chain is built from TRBV5-1 and TRBJ2-1, with D tentatively TRBD1 (6 bases). The CDR3 covers 15 residues. V was cut by 0 bases and J by 0 bases, with 7 bases left in between. The germline CDR1 and CDR2 sequences are SGHRS and YFSETQ. The CDR3 coding sequence is TGCGCCAGCAGCTTGGCAGGGGACTCCTACAATGAGCAGTTCTTC. Amino acids: CASSLAGDSYNEQFF.

A remark on this clonotype: A single base separates this from a much larger clone, so it may be a read error. Because it lacks the conserved phenylalanine or tryptophan at the end, this CDR3 is likely a read error. The chain links TRBV12-3 or TRBV12-4 to TRBJ1-6, with TRBD1 as a possible D gene (5 bases). V lost 11 bases and J lost 7, with 15 bases in between. CDR3 size: 13 residues. In nucleotides, the CDR3 is TGTGCCTGGAAGACAGCCGTAAATTCACCCCTCCACCTT. Translated: CAWKTAVNSPLHL.

This clonotype was observed many times. This sequence joins TRBV20-1 and TRBJ1-3; D might be TRBD1 (5 bases). The CDR3 contains 13 residues. Germline V CDR1 and CDR2: DFQATT, SNEGSKA (reference sequence). The V and J ends lost 3 bases and 1 base respectively, with 7 bases between them. The CDR3 is CSARGESGNTIYF. Written as DNA, the CDR3 is TGCAGTGCTAGGGGGGAATCTGGAAACACCATATATTTT.

In this sample, this clonotype turned up many times. The chain has TRBV29-1 and TRBJ1-1; 7 positions agree with TRBD1. Losses at the gene ends were 7 bases for V and 0 bases for J; bases not matched to a gene: 5. The germline V gene encodes CDR1 SQVTM and CDR2 ANQGSEA. The CDR3 covers 13 residues. The CDR3: CSALGQLNTEAFF. Here the CDR3 DNA reads TGCAGCGCTTTGGGACAGTTGAACACTGAAGCTTTCTTT.

The sample holds a few counts of this clonotype. The chain joins TRBV4-1 to TRBJ2-7; D might be TRBD2 (5 bases). V was cut by 1 base and J by 4 bases, with 17 bases left in between. CDR1 is MGHRA, CDR2 YSYEKL, per germline. The CDR3 is 16 amino acids. CDR3 nucleotides: TGCGCCAGCAGCCAAGGGGTTTTCGAGGGTAGGTACGAGCAGTACTTC. Translation gives CASSQGVFEGRYEQYF.

The V and J genes are TRBV12-3 or TRBV12-4 and TRBJ1-1; possible D gene TRBD1, 6 bases. The CDR3 extends over 12 amino acids. V was shortened by 7 bases and J by 10 bases, with 16 bases between the two germline ends. The CDR3 region is CASTPYREGAFF. The CDR3 region has the DNA TGTGCCAGCACCCCTTACAGGGAGGGAGCTTTCTTT.

The chain combines TRBV9 with TRBJ1-6; D not certain. The CDR3 consists of 14 residues. The germline V and J ends were trimmed by 3 bases and 7 bases, with 11 bases remaining between them. Germline V gene lookup returns CDR1 SGDLS and CDR2 YYNGEE. The CDR3 protein is CASSEGFPNSPLHF. The CDR3 DNA reads as TGTGCCAGCAGCGAGGGATTTCCCAATTCACCCCTCCACTTT.

The rearrangement joins TRBV5-4 to TRBJ1-1, with D possibly TRBD1 on 5 matching bases. Germline V CDR1 and CDR2: SGHNT, YYREEE (reference sequence). V was clipped by 0 bases and J by 6 bases, with 9 bases between them. The CDR3 totals 13 residues. CDR3 DNA sequence: TGTGCCAGCAGCTTGGATGAGGGGTCTGAAGCTTTCTTT. Its protein product is CASSLDEGSEAFF.